The present T cell receptor (beta chain) was sequenced within a study of CD8+ T cells in alopecia areata. Between the trimmed V and J ends, which lost 0 bases and 2 bases, there was a span of 8 bases. This CDR3 has 15 residues. Germline-derived CDR1 and CDR2 are SGDLS and YYNGEE. RNA was extracted and reverse transcribed into cDNA as the sequencing template. The method was immunoSEQ multiplex PCR; TCRdb's version includes in-frame clones alone and lacks a portion of them. This sample yields about 170,000 clones, of which around 64% are seen a single time; 11% belongs to the top ten. The V gene is TRBV9, the J gene TRBJ1-4; no definite D call. The sample consisted of CD8+ T cells sorted from blood, taken at week 0. This TCR was recovered from a human donor with alopecia areata. Written as DNA, the CDR3 is TGTGCCAGCAGCGTAGATGGGAAGACTAATGAAAAACTGTTTTTT. Amino acid sequence: CASSVDGKTNEKLFF. The variable domain in full, with the rest retrieved from reference TRBV9 and TRBJ1-4, is DSGVTQTPKHLITATGQRVTLRCSPRSGDLSVYWYQQSLDQGLQFLIQYYNGEERAKGNILERFSAQQFPDLHSELNLSSLELGDSALYFCASSVDGKTNEKLFFGSGTQLSVL.